The 20 T cell receptor beta chains in this list originate from one sample, sequenced in a study of shared clonotypes between healthy human individuals. As defined, naive CD8 cells were CD45RO-negative and positively selected for CCR7, with terminally differentiated effector memory CD45RA+ cells excluded. Produced via immunoSEQ multiplex PCR; TCRdb's table is partial and in-frame only. The table lists about 2 million clones, approximately 94% of them singletons. Sample: naive CD8+ T cells sorted from blood. Receptors were obtained from a young man in good health.

This clone came up once. This sequence joins TRBV5-6 and TRBJ2-7, with D perhaps matching TRBD1 (6 bases). V gave up 0 bases and J gave up 2 bases, with 24 bases separating them. There are 19 residues in the CDR3. The germline V gene encodes CDR1 SGHDT and CDR2 YYEEEE. The CDR3 DNA reads as TGTGCCAGCAGCTTGGCGAGGGGGACCTCCGGACCCATTGCCTACGAGCAGTACTTC. Translated: CASSLARGTSGPIAYEQYF. The variable domain in full, completed from reference TRBV5-6 and TRBJ2-7, reads DAGVTQSPTHLIKTRGQQVTLRCSPKSGHDTVSWYQQALGQGPQFIFQYYEEEERQRGNFPDRFSGHQFPNYSSELNVNALLLGDSALYLCASSLARGTSGPIAYEQYFGPGTRLTVT.

The gene calls are TRBV10-2 and TRBJ1-1, with TRBD1 matching over 7 bases. J was trimmed by 0 bases and V by 2 bases; bases with no gene match: 6. The CDR3 runs 16 residues. Germline CDR1 WSHSY, CDR2 SAAADI. The CDR3: CASSEDRDTMNTEAFF. The CDR3 DNA sequence: TGCGCCAGCAGTGAGGACAGGGATACGATGAACACTGAAGCTTTCTTT.

The chain employs TRBV6-1 and TRBJ2-5; 9 nucleotides match TRBD2. The germline CDR1 and CDR2 sequences are MNHNS and SASEGT. V trimming: 2 bases; J trimming: 3 bases; junction bases outside the gene matches: 7. The CDR3 is 16 residues long. The CDR3 region is CASSEFASGEEETQYF. DNA for the CDR3: TGTGCCAGCAGTGAATTTGCTAGCGGGGAAGAAGAGACCCAGTACTTC.

Only one count was recorded for this clone. CDR3 in amino acids: CASTNPRGLPSTGEQYF. Here the CDR3 DNA reads TGTGCCAGCACCAATCCAAGGGGGCTCCCCTCTACTGGCGAGCAGTACTTC. The V gene is TRBV2, the J gene TRBJ2-7, with TRBD1 identical over 7 bases. Germline values: CDR1 SNHLY, CDR2 FYNNEI. Trimming removed 7 bases from V and 6 bases from J; junction bases left unmatched: 21. There are 17 residues in the CDR3.

The chain joins TRBV5-1 to TRBJ2-7; D assignment may be TRBD1 or TRBD2 (7 bases each). Per germline, CDR1 SGHRS and CDR2 YFSETQ. V was shortened by 2 bases and J by 5 bases, with 17 bases between the two germline ends. This CDR3 region has 15 residues. CDR3 coding DNA: TGCGCCAGCAGCTTCGCGACAGGGAGGGGGAACGAGCAGTACTTC. Encoded protein: CASSFATGRGNEQYF.

This chain joins TRBV7-9 and TRBJ2-1, with D uncertain. CDR1 is SEHNR and CDR2 is FQNEAQ in the germline V gene (reference sequence). There are 12 residues in the CDR3. V was pared by 1 base and J by 8 bases, with 6 bases between. The CDR3: CASSLGAYEQFF. CDR3 DNA sequence: TGTGCCAGCAGCTTAGGGGCCTATGAGCAGTTCTTC.

The V gene is TRBV10-3, the J gene TRBJ2-2; possibly TRBD2 for D (7 bases). The V gene lost 2 bases and the J gene lost 1 base, with 14 bases spanning the gap. Germline loops: CDR1 ENHRY, CDR2 SYGVKD. There are 17 residues in the CDR3. In DNA form, the CDR3 reads TGTGCCATCAGTGAGCCCGGGCGGGGGCGGAACACCGGGGAGCTGTTTTTT. Translated, it gives CAISEPGRGRNTGELFF.

The gene calls are TRBV7-9 and TRBJ2-2; no definite D call. The length of the CDR3 is 13 residues. Germline CDR1 reads SEHNR; CDR2 reads FQNEAQ (reference sequence). Trimming stripped 5 bases from V and 6 bases from J, with 10 bases between. This chain's CDR3 is CASSPIFSGELFF. The CDR3 DNA follows: TGTGCCAGCAGCCCAATCTTTTCCGGGGAGCTGTTTTTT.

The gene calls are TRBV7-9 and TRBJ2-1; D might be TRBD2 (6 bases). Germline loops: CDR1 SEHNR, CDR2 FQNEAQ (reference sequence). The ends were cut back, 5 bases at V and 0 bases at J, with 11 bases in the middle. This CDR3 region has 15 residues. This chain's CDR3 is CASSPEGSSYNEQFF. Written as DNA, the CDR3 is TGTGCCAGCAGCCCGGAGGGAAGCTCCTACAATGAGCAGTTCTTC. The full variable domain, its missing parts supplied by reference TRBV7-9 and TRBJ2-1, is DTGVSQNPRHKITKRGQNVTFRCDPISEHNRLYWYRQTLGQGPEFLTYFQNEAQLEKSRLLSDRFSAERPKGSFSTLEIQRTEQGDSAMYLCASSPEGSSYNEQFFGPGTRLTVL.

For this clone: Within the sample, other DNA sequences also encode this same CDR3. The chain employs TRBV30 and TRBJ2-7; D gene unclear. Germline loops: CDR1 GTSNPN, CDR2 SVGIG (reference sequence). The CDR3 sequence is 13 residues long. Trimming shortened V by 4 bases and J by 0 bases, and 10 bases separated the two germline ends. The CDR3 DNA reads TGTGCCTGGACCCTAGAAAGCTCCTACGAGCAGTACTTC. Protein: CAWTLESSYEQYF.

The chain employs TRBV30 and TRBJ1-1; D unclear. Trimming stripped 0 bases from V and 4 bases from J, with 12 bases between. CDR3 length: 14 residues. The germline V gene encodes CDR1 GTSNPN and CDR2 SVGIG (reference sequence). In DNA form, the CDR3 reads TGTGCCTGGAGTGTTTCTTCTCGGAGCACTGAAGCTTTCTTT. Translated, it gives CAWSVSSRSTEAFF.

The chain is built from TRBV28 and TRBJ1-5; D might be TRBD1 (5 bases). The CDR3 is 16 amino acids. Trimming left V 5 bases short and J 5 bases short, with 19 bases between. The germline gives CDR1 MDHEN, CDR2 SYDVKM. As DNA, the CDR3 is TGTGCCAGCAGTCTGGACCCTACAGGTTCGTATCAGCCCCAGCATTTT. Protein sequence: CASSLDPTGSYQPQHF.

The chain has TRBV5-6 and TRBJ2-7, with 9 positions matching TRBD2. V lost 0 bases and J lost 5; bases outside the gene matches: 12. The CDR3 is 17 amino acids. The germline CDR1 and CDR2 sequences are SGHDT and YYEEEE. The CDR3 protein is CASSLALAGALVHEQYF. In DNA, the CDR3 is TGTGCCAGCAGCTTGGCCTTAGCGGGGGCGCTTGTACACGAGCAGTACTTC.

The chain employs TRBV25-1 and TRBJ1-1; TRBD1 matches at 10 bases. Germline CDR1 is MGHDK and CDR2 is SYGVNS. The CDR3 runs to 15 residues. V trimming: 4 bases; J trimming: 10 bases; junction bases outside the gene matches: 12. The chain's CDR3 is CASSGADRGRVGAFF. The CDR3 region has the DNA TGTGCCAGCAGTGGGGCCGACAGGGGGCGAGTCGGAGCTTTCTTT.

The chain links TRBV7-8 to TRBJ2-1, with D perhaps matching TRBD1 (6 bases). CDR3 length equals 14 residues. V was shortened by 7 bases and J by 0 bases, with 10 bases between the two germline ends. The germline V gene encodes CDR1 SGHVS and CDR2 FQNEAQ. CDR3: CASNPQGSYNEQFF. The CDR3 DNA reads TGTGCCAGCAACCCACAGGGCTCCTACAATGAGCAGTTCTTC.

This clone was picked up one time. The junction differs from germline at one of its ends, possibly a read error. The gene calls are TRBV7-7 and TRBJ2-1; 11 bases line up with TRBD2. CDR1 and CDR2 from the germline V gene are SSHAT and FNYEAQ (reference sequence). The CDR3 length is 19 residues. The CDR3 loop is CASSSGTSGLEGVYNEQFF. DNA of the CDR3: TGTGCTAGCAGCTCCGGGACTAGCGGTCTGGAGGGGGTCTACAATGAGCAGTTCTTC.

Regarding this clone: The identical CDR3 is also encoded by other nucleotide sequences in the sample. The rearrangement uses TRBV5-6 and TRBJ2-6; possibly TRBD2 for D (6 bases). Germline assignment: CDR1 SGHDT and CDR2 YYEEEE. V shed 1 base and J shed 2 bases, with 7 bases lying between them. This CDR3 is built from 15 residues. For the CDR3, the DNA is TGTGCCAGCAGCTTGTGGGGGGCTGGGGCCAACGTCCTGACTTTC. This gives the protein CASSLWGAGANVLTF.

The chain couples TRBV2 to TRBJ2-3; D unresolved. The V end was cut by 6 bases, the J end by 2 bases, with 9 bases between. The CDR3 totals 13 residues. Germline assignment: CDR1 SNHLY and CDR2 FYNNEI. This CDR3 reads CASRAATTDTQYF. Here the CDR3 DNA reads TGTGCCAGCAGGGCCGCCACCACAGATACGCAGTATTTT.

The chain links TRBV5-6 to TRBJ2-7, with D hard to call. Looked up from germline, CDR1 is SGHDT and CDR2 is YYEEEE. V was cut by 4 bases and J by 5 bases, with 7 bases left in between. The CDR3 loop spans 11 amino acids. The CDR3 sequence is CASSAAHEQYF. The CDR3 bases are TGTGCCAGCAGCGCCGCCCACGAGCAGTACTTC.

V and J are TRBV21-1 and TRBJ2-3; TRBD2, as called in the table, went unchecked against the DNA. TRBV21-1 is deemed a pseudogene. The CDR3 contains 18 residues. Here the CDR3 reads CASGRRKGRSTSTDTQYF. CDR3 bases: TGTGCCAGCGGTCGGAGGAAAGGCAGGTCCACTAGCACAGATACGCAGTATTTT.